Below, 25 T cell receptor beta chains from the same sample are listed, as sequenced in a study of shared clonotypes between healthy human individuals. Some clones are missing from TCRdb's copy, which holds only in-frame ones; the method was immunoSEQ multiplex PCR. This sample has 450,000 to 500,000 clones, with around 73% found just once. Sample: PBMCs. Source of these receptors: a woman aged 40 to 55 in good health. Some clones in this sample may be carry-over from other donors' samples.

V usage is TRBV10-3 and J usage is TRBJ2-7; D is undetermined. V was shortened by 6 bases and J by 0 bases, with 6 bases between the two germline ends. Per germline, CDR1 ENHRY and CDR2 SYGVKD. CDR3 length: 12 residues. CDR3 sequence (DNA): TGTGCCATCAGCCCGAACTCCTACGAGCAGTACTTC. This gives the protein CAISPNSYEQYF.

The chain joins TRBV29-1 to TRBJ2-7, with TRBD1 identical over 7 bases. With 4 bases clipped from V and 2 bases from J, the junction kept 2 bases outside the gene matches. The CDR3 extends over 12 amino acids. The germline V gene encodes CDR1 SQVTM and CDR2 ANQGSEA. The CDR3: CSVAGQTYEQYF. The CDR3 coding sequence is TGCAGCGTTGCGGGACAGACCTACGAGCAGTACTTC.

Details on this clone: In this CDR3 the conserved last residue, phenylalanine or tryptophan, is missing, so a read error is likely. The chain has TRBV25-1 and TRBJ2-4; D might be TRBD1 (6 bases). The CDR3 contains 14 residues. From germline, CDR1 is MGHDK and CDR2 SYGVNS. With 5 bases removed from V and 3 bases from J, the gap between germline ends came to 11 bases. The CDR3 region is CASSRQGSKNIQYS. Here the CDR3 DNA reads TGTGCCAGCAGTCGGCAGGGGAGCAAAAACATTCAGTACTCT.

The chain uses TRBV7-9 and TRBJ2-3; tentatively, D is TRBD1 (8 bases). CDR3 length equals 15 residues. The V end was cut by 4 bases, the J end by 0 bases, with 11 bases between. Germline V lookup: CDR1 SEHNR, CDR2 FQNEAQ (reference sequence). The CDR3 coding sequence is TGTGCCAGCAGCTCACAGGGGGGGAGCACAGATACGCAGTATTTT. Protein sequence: CASSSQGGSTDTQYF.

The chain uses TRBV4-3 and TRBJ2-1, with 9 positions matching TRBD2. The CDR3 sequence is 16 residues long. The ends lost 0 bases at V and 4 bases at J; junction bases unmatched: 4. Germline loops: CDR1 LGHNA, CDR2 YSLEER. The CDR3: CASSQDPAGGYNEQFF. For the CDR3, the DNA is TGCGCCAGCAGCCAAGATCCAGCGGGAGGTTACAATGAGCAGTTCTTC.

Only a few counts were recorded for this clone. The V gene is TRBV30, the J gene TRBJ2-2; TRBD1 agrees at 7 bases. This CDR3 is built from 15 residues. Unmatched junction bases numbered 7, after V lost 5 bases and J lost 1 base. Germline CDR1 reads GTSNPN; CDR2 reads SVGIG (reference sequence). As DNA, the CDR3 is TGTGCCTGGGATCCCGGGACAGAGAACACCGGGGAGCTGTTTTTT. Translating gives CAWDPGTENTGELFF.

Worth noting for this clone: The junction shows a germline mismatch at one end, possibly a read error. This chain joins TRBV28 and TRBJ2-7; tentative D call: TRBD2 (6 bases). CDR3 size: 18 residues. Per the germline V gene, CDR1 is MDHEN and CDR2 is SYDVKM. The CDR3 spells CASSLCGNFSRDSYEQYF. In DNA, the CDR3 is TGTGCCAGCAGTTTATGTGGTAATTTTTCACGGGACTCCTATGAGCAGTACTTC.

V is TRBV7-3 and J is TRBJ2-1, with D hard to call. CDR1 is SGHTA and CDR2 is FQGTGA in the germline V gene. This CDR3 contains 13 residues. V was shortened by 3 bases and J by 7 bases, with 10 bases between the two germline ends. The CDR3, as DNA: TGTGCCAGCAGCTTTTCTGGGTCAAATGAGCAGTTCTTC. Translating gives CASSFSGSNEQFF. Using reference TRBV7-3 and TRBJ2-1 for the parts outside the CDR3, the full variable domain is GAGVSQTPSNKVTEKGKYVELRCDPISGHTALYWYRQSLGQGPEFLIYFQGTGAADDSGLPNDRFFAVRPEGSVSTLKIQRTERGDSAVYLCASSFSGSNEQFFGPGTRLTVL.

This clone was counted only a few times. CDR3 nucleotide sequence: TGCGCCAGCAGCCCAAAAGTACAGGGCCACGAGTCACCCCTCCACTTT. Protein: CASSPKVQGHESPLHF. This rearrangement joins TRBV5-1 to TRBJ1-6; TRBD1 is a possible D gene (6 bases). CDR3 length: 16 amino acids. The germline CDR1 and CDR2 sequences are SGHRS and YFSETQ. With 4 bases removed from V and 10 bases from J, the gap between germline ends came to 21 bases.

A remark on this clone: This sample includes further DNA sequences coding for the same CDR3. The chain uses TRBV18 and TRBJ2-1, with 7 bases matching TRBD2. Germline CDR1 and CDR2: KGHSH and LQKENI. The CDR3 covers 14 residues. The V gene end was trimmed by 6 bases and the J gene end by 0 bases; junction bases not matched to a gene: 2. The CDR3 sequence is CASSPSGSYNEQFF. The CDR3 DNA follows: TGTGCCAGCTCTCCTAGCGGCTCCTACAATGAGCAGTTCTTC. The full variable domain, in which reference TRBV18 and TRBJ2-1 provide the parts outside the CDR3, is NAGVMQNPRHLVRRRGQEARLRCSPMKGHSHVYWYRQLPEEGLKFMVYLQKENIIDESGMPKERFSAEFPKEGPSILRIQQVVRGDSAAYFCASSPSGSYNEQFFGPGTRLTVL.

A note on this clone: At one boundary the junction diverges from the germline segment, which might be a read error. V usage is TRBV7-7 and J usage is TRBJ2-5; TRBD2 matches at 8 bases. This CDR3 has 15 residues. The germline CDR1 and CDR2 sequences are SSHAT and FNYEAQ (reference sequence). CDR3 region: CASSPTSAVQETQYF. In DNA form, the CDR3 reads TGTGCTAGCAGCCCGACTAGCGCAGTTCAAGAGACCCAGTACTTC.

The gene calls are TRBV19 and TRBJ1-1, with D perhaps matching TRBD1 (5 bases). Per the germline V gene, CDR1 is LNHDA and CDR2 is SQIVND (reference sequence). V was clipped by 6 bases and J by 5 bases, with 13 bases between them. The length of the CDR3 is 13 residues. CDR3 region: CASRGGLWTEAFF. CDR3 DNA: TGTGCCAGTAGGGGGGGGTTATGGACTGAAGCTTTCTTT.

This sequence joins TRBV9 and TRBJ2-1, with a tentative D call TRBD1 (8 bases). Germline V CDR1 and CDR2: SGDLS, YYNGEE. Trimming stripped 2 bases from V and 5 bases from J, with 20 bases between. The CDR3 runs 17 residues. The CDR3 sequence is CASSVLGQGGLNNEQFF. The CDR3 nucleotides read TGTGCCAGCAGCGTCCTCGGACAGGGAGGGCTCAACAATGAGCAGTTCTTC.

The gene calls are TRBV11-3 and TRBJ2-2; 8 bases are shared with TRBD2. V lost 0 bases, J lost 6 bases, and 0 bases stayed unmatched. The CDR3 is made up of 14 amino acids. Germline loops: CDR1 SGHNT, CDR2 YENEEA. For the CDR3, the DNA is TGTGCCAGCAGCTTAGAGCGGGGGGCCGGGGAGCTGTTTTTT. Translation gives CASSLERGAGELFF.

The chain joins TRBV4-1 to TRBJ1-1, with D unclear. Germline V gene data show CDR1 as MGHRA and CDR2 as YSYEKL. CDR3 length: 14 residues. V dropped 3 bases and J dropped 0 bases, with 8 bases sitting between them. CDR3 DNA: TGCGCCAGCAGCCACGCAGGAATGAACACTGAAGCTTTCTTT. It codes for CASSHAGMNTEAFF.

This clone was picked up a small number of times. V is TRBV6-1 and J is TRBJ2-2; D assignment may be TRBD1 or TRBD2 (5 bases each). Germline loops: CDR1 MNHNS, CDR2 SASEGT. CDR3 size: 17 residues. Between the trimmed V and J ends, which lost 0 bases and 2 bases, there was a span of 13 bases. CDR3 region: CASSEARGRYNTGELFF. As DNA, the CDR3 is TGTGCCAGCAGTGAAGCGAGGGGCAGGTACAACACCGGGGAGCTGTTTTTT.

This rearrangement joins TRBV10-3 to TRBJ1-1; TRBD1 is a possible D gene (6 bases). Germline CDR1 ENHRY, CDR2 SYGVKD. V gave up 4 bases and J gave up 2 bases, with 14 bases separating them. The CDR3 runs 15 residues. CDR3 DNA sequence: TGTGCCATCAGTGTACGACAGGCCACTAACACTGAAGCTTTCTTT. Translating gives CAISVRQATNTEAFF.

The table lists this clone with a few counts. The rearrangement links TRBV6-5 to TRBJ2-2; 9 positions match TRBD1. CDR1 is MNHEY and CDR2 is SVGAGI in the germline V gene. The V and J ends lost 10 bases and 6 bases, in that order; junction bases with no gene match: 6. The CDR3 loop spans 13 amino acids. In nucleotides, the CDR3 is TGTGCCACCCGGACAGGGGAATCCGGGGAGCTGTTTTTT. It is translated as CATRTGESGELFF.

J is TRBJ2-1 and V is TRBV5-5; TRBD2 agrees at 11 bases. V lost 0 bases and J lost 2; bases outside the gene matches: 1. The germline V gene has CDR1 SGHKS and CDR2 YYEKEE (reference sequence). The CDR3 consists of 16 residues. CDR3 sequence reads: CASSLEGLAAYNEQFF. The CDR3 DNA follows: TGTGCCAGCAGCTTGGAGGGACTAGCGGCCTACAATGAGCAGTTCTTC.

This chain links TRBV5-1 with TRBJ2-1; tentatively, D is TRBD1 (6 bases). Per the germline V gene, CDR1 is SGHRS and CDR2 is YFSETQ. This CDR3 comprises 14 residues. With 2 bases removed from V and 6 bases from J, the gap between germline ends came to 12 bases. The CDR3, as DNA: TGCGCCAGCAGCTTCATCACAGGGCTCAATGAGCAGTTCTTC. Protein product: CASSFITGLNEQFF.

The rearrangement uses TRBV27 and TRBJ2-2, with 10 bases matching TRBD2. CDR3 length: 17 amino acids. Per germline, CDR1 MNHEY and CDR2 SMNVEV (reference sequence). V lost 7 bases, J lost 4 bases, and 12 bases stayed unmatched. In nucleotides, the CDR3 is TGTGCCAGCACCACTCGCCTAGCGGGAGTCAGCACCGGGGAGCTGTTTTTT. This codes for CASTTRLAGVSTGELFF.

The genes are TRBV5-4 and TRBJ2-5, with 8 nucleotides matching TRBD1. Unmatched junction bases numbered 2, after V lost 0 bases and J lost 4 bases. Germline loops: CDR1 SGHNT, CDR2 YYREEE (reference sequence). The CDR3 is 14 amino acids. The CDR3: CASSLDRGSETQYF. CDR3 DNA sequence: TGTGCCAGCAGCTTGGACAGGGGGTCAGAGACCCAGTACTTC. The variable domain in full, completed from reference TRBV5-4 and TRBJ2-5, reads ETGVTQSPTHLIKTRGQQVTLRCSSQSGHNTVSWYQQALGQGPQFIFQYYREEENGRGNFPPRFSGLQFPNYSSELNVNALELDDSALYLCASSLDRGSETQYFGPGTRLLVL.

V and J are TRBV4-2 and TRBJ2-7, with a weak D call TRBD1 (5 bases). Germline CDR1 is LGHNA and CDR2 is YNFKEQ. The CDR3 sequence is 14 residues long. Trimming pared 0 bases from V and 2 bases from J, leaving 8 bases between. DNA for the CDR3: TGTGCCAGCAGCCAAGAATCAGGGACCTACGAGCAGTACTTC. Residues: CASSQESGTYEQYF.

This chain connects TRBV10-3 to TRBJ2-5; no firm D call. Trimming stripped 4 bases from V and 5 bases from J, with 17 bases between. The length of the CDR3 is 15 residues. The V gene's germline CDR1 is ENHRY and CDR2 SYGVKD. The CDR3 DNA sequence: TGTGCCATCAGTGGAGGTCGAATGAAGATGGAGACCCAGTACTTC. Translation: CAISGGRMKMETQYF.

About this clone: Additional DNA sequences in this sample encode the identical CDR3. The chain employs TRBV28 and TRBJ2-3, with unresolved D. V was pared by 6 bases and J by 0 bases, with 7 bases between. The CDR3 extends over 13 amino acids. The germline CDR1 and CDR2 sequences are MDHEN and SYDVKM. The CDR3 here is CASSPPSTDTQYF. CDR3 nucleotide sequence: TGTGCCAGCAGCCCTCCTAGCACAGATACGCAGTATTTT.